Presented here are 24 T cell receptor beta chains from one specimen sequenced in a study of T cell changes during pregnancy in multiple sclerosis. Method: immunoSEQ multiplex PCR; TCRdb's copy keeps in-frame clones and lacks some. Of some 44,000 clones in the sample, approximately 90% are singletons; the top ten hold roughly 0.7%. Material: CD4+ T cells from peripheral blood mononuclear cells, obtained before pregnancy. Every receptor here comes from a female donor with multiple sclerosis, enrolled in a pregnancy study.

The rearrangement joins TRBV11-2 to TRBJ2-2; D is perhaps TRBD1 (6 bases). The CDR3 loop spans 16 amino acids. V lost 0 bases to trimming and J lost 5 bases, with 13 bases between them. Germline-derived CDR1 and CDR2 are SGHAT and FQNNGV. CDR3 residues: CASSLDRQGLTGELFF. The CDR3 coding sequence is TGTGCCAGCAGCTTAGACCGGCAGGGGCTAACCGGGGAGCTGTTTTTT. Supplemented by reference TRBV11-2 and TRBJ2-2, the full variable domain reads EAGVAQSPRYKIIEKRQSVAFWCNPISGHATLYWYQQILGQGPKLLIQFQNNGVVDDSQLPKDRFSAERLKGVDSTLKIQPAKLEDSAVYLCASSLDRQGLTGELFFGEGSRLTVL.

The chain has TRBV7-8 and TRBJ1-1, with TRBD1 identical over 9 bases. Looked up from germline, CDR1 is SGHVS and CDR2 is FQNEAQ. This CDR3 comprises 12 residues. V trimming: 4 bases; J trimming: 10 bases; junction bases outside the gene matches: 4. The CDR3 sequence: CASSSQQGAAFF. The CDR3 DNA sequence: TGTGCCAGCAGCTCGCAACAGGGGGCAGCTTTCTTT.

The rearrangement links TRBV27 to TRBJ1-5, with D tentatively TRBD1 (6 bases). With 5 bases removed from V and 2 bases from J, the gap between germline ends came to 13 bases. This CDR3 is 15 amino acids long. CDR1 MNHEY and CDR2 SMNVEV come from the germline V gene (reference sequence). The DNA for the CDR3 is TGTGCCAGCAGTAGCACAGGGCTAGGCAATCAGCCCCAGCATTTT. Protein sequence: CASSSTGLGNQPQHF.

The chain links TRBV5-6 to TRBJ2-1; maybe TRBD2 (6 bases). Germline-derived CDR1 and CDR2 are SGHDT and YYEEEE. The CDR3 totals 14 residues. Trimming pared 7 bases from V and 8 bases from J, leaving 19 bases between. The CDR3 is CASQGLPASYEQFF. CDR3 sequence (DNA): TGTGCCAGCCAGGGACTCCCTGCGTCCTATGAGCAGTTCTTC.

Only one count was recorded for this clone. The chain uses TRBV10-1 and TRBJ2-1, with 15 bases that match TRBD2. Germline CDR1 and CDR2: WNHNN and SYGVQD (reference sequence). CDR3 size: 18 residues. The J segment lost 10 bases and the V segment lost 4 bases, leaving 14 bases of the junction unmatched. The CDR3 DNA reads TGCGCCAGCAGTGCGCCGATCGCCGGGACTAGCGGGAGGATCGAGCAGTTCTTC. Translation gives CASSAPIAGTSGRIEQFF.

This chain connects TRBV2 to TRBJ2-6; TRBD1 matches 12 bases. J was trimmed by 4 bases and V by 8 bases; bases with no gene match: 12. Germline V gene lookup returns CDR1 SNHLY and CDR2 FYNNEI. The CDR3 has 18 residues. CDR3: CASSQPGQGAMGANVLTF. The CDR3, as DNA: TGTGCCAGCTCCCAGCCGGGACAGGGGGCGATGGGGGCCAACGTCCTGACTTTC.

The chain uses TRBV5-4 and TRBJ2-1; TRBD2 matches at 9 bases. V was clipped by 5 bases and J by 11 bases; unmatched bases: 5. This CDR3 region has 12 residues. CDR1 and CDR2 (germline): SGHNT, YYREEE (reference sequence). CDR3 sequence (DNA): TGTGCCAGCAGTCGGCTAGCGGGACAGCAGTTCTTC. Its protein product is CASSRLAGQQFF.

This clone was picked up one time. This chain joins TRBV18 and TRBJ1-2, with a tentative D call TRBD1 (6 bases). The CDR3 sequence is 14 residues long. V shed 5 bases and J shed 6 bases, with 16 bases lying between them. Germline loops: CDR1 KGHSH, CDR2 LQKENI. The CDR3 reads CASSFYRDPDGYTF. The CDR3 region has the DNA TGTGCCAGCTCATTCTACAGGGACCCAGATGGCTACACCTTC.

This sequence joins TRBV7-6 and TRBJ2-3, with D uncertain. CDR1 is SGHVS, CDR2 FNYEAQ, per germline. The CDR3 is 14 residues long. V gave up 5 bases and J gave up 8 bases, with 17 bases separating them. This chain's CDR3 is CASSPTYPTATQYF. Written as DNA, the CDR3 is TGTGCCAGCAGCCCGACTTACCCCACTGCTACGCAGTATTTT.

The chain carries TRBV10-3 and TRBJ1-2; 12 nucleotides align to TRBD1. Per the germline V gene, CDR1 is ENHRY and CDR2 is SYGVKD. The CDR3 spans 15 residues. V gave up 8 bases and J gave up 6 bases; unmatched junction bases: 10. CDR3 protein: CAIPRDRGLRDGYTF. In DNA form, the CDR3 reads TGTGCCATCCCCCGGGACAGGGGGCTTCGGGATGGCTACACCTTC.

This rearrangement joins TRBV19 to TRBJ2-5; unclear D gene. V was trimmed by 1 base and J by 0 bases, leaving 3 bases between them. Per the germline V gene, CDR1 is LNHDA and CDR2 is SQIVND (reference sequence). This CDR3 contains 13 residues. The CDR3 sequence: CASSIVDQETQYF. In DNA form, the CDR3 reads TGTGCCAGTAGTATAGTAGACCAAGAGACCCAGTACTTC.

The chain carries TRBV18 and TRBJ2-3; TRBD2 might be the D (6 bases). CDR1 and CDR2 (germline): KGHSH, LQKENI. The CDR3 runs to 13 residues. Trimming took 5 bases from V and 3 from J, leaving 9 bases between them. The CDR3 nucleotides read TGTGCCAGCTCAGGCGGGGTAACAGATACGCAGTATTTT. This sequence encodes CASSGGVTDTQYF.

CDR3 sequence reads: CASTPGGVMHEQFF. In DNA, the CDR3 is TGTGCCAGCACACCAGGGGGAGTTATGCATGAGCAGTTCTTC. The chain employs TRBV2 and TRBJ2-1; the match to TRBD1 covers 7 bases. The CDR3 has 14 residues. The V and J ends lost 7 bases and 8 bases, in that order; junction bases with no gene match: 11. Germline CDR1 reads SNHLY; CDR2 reads FYNNEI.

In nucleotides, the CDR3 is TGTGCCAGCAGCGGGGGGAGTGGATTCACAGATACGCAGTATTTT. This codes for CASSGGSGFTDTQYF. The chain couples TRBV25-1 to TRBJ2-3, with 7 positions matching TRBD2. From germline, CDR1 is MGHDK and CDR2 SYGVNS. The CDR3 is 15 residues long. Germline trimming cut 6 bases from V and 2 bases from J; bases unmatched to any gene: 8.

This rearrangement joins TRBV11-2 to TRBJ1-1; no reliable D call. Between the trimmed V and J ends, which lost 4 bases and 8 bases, there was a span of 23 bases. Germline V gene data show CDR1 as SGHAT and CDR2 as FQNNGV. This CDR3 has 16 amino acids. CDR3 DNA: TGTGCCAGCAGCTCCTACGAGGACGGAGGGAAAGCCGAAGCTTTCTTT. Encoded protein: CASSSYEDGGKAEAFF.

This rearrangement joins TRBV7-9 to TRBJ2-7; D possibly corresponds to TRBD2 (6 bases). The CDR3 totals 11 residues. Germline V gene lookup returns CDR1 SEHNR and CDR2 FQNEAQ (reference sequence). Trimming pared 5 bases from V and 7 bases from J, leaving 9 bases between. The CDR3 reads CASSVGGEQYF. The CDR3 coding sequence is TGTGCCAGCAGCGTTGGGGGGGAGCAGTACTTC. Using reference TRBV7-9 and TRBJ2-7 for the parts outside the CDR3, the full variable domain is DTGVSQNPRHKITKRGQNVTFRCDPISEHNRLYWYRQTLGQGPEFLTYFQNEAQLEKSRLLSDRFSAERPKGSFSTLEIQRTEQGDSAMYLCASSVGGEQYFGPGTRLTVT.

V and J are TRBV18 and TRBJ1-1; TRBD1 might be the D (6 bases). Deletions cut 2 bases from V and 5 bases from J, with 15 bases between. The length of the CDR3 is 15 residues. Germline values: CDR1 KGHSH, CDR2 LQKENI. The CDR3 spells CASSPRGGAGTEAFF. As DNA, the CDR3 is TGTGCCAGCTCACCAAGGGGGGGCGCCGGAACTGAAGCTTTCTTT.

The chain joins TRBV2 to TRBJ1-2; 7 positions agree with TRBD1. J gave up 4 bases and V 6 bases, and 11 bases lay outside the gene matches. The CDR3 consists of 15 residues. Germline CDR1 SNHLY, CDR2 FYNNEI. The CDR3: CASRPTGTVVYGYTF. In DNA, the CDR3 is TGTGCCAGCAGGCCCACCGGGACAGTAGTCTATGGCTACACCTTC.

The chain carries TRBV18 and TRBJ2-7; 8 nucleotides line up with TRBD1. The germline V gene has CDR1 KGHSH and CDR2 LQKENI. This CDR3 has 12 amino acids. With V trimmed by 5 bases and J by 4 bases, 1 base remained unmatched. This CDR3 reads CASSRQGYEQYF. The CDR3 DNA is TGTGCCAGCTCAAGACAGGGGTACGAGCAGTACTTC.

The genes are TRBV19 and TRBJ2-7; 9 bases line up with TRBD1. The CDR3 is made up of 14 amino acids. V lost 5 bases, J lost 3 bases, and 5 bases stayed unmatched. The germline V gene encodes CDR1 LNHDA and CDR2 SQIVND (reference sequence). The CDR3 sequence: CASSRRDRVYEQYF. The CDR3 nucleotides are TGTGCCAGTAGTCGGCGGGACAGGGTCTACGAGCAGTACTTC.

V usage is TRBV7-6 and J usage is TRBJ2-5, with TRBD1 matching over 9 bases. V was clipped by 5 bases and J by 0 bases; unmatched bases: 7. CDR3 size: 16 residues. The germline CDR1 and CDR2 sequences are SGHVS and FNYEAQ. The CDR3 DNA is TGTGCCAGCAGCCCTTCGGACAGGGGAAACCAAGAGACCCAGTACTTC. Protein sequence: CASSPSDRGNQETQYF.

The chain carries TRBV7-2 and TRBJ2-3, with D perhaps TRBD2 (6 bases). V was shortened by 0 bases and J by 4 bases, with 8 bases between the two germline ends. The V gene's germline CDR1 is SGHTA and CDR2 FQGNSA. This CDR3 comprises 14 residues. This CDR3 reads CASSLATRADTQYF. CDR3 in DNA: TGTGCCAGCAGCTTAGCGACTAGAGCAGATACGCAGTATTTT.

This chain uses TRBV7-9 with TRBJ2-1; 8 bases agree with TRBD1. Germline V gives CDR1 SEHNR, CDR2 FQNEAQ (reference sequence). The CDR3 sequence is 18 residues long. V was clipped by 5 bases and J by 4 bases; unmatched bases: 16. The CDR3 coding sequence is TGTGCCAGCAGCCGAGGGGGACAGGTTCCCCCTTTGTACAATGAGCAGTTCTTC. Translation: CASSRGGQVPPLYNEQFF.

The chain couples TRBV4-1 to TRBJ2-1; D is undetermined. Germline CDR1 is MGHRA and CDR2 is YSYEKL. Trimming pared 4 bases from V and 4 bases from J, leaving 14 bases between. This CDR3 is 15 amino acids long. The CDR3 spells CASSPLGLVYNEQFF. Written as DNA, the CDR3 is TGCGCCAGCAGCCCCCTAGGCCTGGTGTACAATGAGCAGTTCTTC.